One sample yielded the 4 T cell receptor beta chains listed below, sequenced in a study of blood T cell repertoires in COVID-19. Some clones are missing from TCRdb's copy, which holds only in-frame ones; the method was immunoSEQ multiplex PCR. The sample carries about 160,000 clones, roughly 89% recorded once. The sequencing input was peripheral blood. The receptors stem from a woman between 65 and 79 years old with COVID-19, enrolled during active disease.

The chain couples TRBV23-1 to TRBJ1-1; D uncertain. TRBV23-1 is noted as an ORF with a role that remains uncertain. The V gene lost 4 bases and the J gene lost 6 bases, with 15 bases spanning the gap. CDR3 length: 14 amino acids. CDR3 sequence: CASSPVARFAEAFF. The DNA of the CDR3 is TGCGCCAGCAGTCCGGTTGCGAGGTTCGCTGAAGCTTTCTTT.

This chain joins TRBV19 and TRBJ2-3, with TRBD2 matching 7 bases. The CDR3 is made up of 17 amino acids. V lost 5 bases and J lost 2; bases outside the gene matches: 13. Germline lookup yields CDR1 LNHDA and CDR2 SQIVND (reference sequence). The CDR3 protein is CASSAIFRRGNTDTQYF. The CDR3 coding sequence is TGTGCCAGTAGTGCCATTTTTCGGCGGGGGAACACAGATACGCAGTATTTT.

This chain uses TRBV7-6 with TRBJ2-7; 9 bases agree with TRBD1. This CDR3 spans 14 amino acids. Trimming cost V 5 bases and J 3 bases; bases outside gene matches: 5. Germline V gives CDR1 SGHVS, CDR2 FNYEAQ. As DNA, the CDR3 is TGTGCCAGCAGCAAACGGACAGGGGTCTACGAGCAGTACTTC. As protein: CASSKRTGVYEQYF.

The chain has TRBV29-1 and TRBJ2-2, with 9 nucleotides matching TRBD1. Germline V CDR1 and CDR2: SQVTM, ANQGSEA. The CDR3 length is 13 residues. Trimming removed 7 bases from V and 5 bases from J; junction bases left unmatched: 5. The CDR3 DNA is TGCAGCGGCCGACAGGGGGGGACCGGGGAGCTGTTTTTT. Residues: CSGRQGGTGELFF.